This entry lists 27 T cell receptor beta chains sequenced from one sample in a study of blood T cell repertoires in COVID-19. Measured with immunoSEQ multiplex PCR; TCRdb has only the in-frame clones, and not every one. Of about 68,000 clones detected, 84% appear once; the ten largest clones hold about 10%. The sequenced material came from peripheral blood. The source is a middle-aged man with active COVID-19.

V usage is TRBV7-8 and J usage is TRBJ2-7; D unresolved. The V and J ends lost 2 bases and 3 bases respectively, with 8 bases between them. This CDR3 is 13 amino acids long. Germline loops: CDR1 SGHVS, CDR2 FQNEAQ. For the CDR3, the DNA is TGTGCCAGCAGCTTACGGCTAGACTACGAGCAGTACTTC. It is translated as CASSLRLDYEQYF. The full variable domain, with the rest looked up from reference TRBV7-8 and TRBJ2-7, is GAGVSQSPRYKVAKRGQDVALRCDPISGHVSLFWYQQALGQGPEFLTYFQNEAQLDKSGLPSDRFFAERPEGSVSTLKIQRTQQEDSAVYLCASSLRLDYEQYFGPGTRLTVT.

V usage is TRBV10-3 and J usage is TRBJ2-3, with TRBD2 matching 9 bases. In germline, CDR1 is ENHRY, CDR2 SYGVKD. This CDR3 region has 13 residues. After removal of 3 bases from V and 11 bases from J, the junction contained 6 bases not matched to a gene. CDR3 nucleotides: TGTGCCATCAGTGAAGTAGTTAGCGGGGGGCAGTATTTT. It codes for CAISEVVSGGQYF.

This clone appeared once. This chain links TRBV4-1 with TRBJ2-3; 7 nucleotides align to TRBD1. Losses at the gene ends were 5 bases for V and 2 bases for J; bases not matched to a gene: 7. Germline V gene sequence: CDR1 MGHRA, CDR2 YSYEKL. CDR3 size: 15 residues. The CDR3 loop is CASSIRQGNTDTQYF. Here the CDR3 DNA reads TGCGCCAGCAGCATCAGACAGGGCAACACAGATACGCAGTATTTT.

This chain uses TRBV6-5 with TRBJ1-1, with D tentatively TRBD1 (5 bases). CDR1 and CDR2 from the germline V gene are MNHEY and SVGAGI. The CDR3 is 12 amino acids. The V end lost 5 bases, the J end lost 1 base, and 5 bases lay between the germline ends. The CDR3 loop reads CASSRGNTEAFF. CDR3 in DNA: TGTGCCAGCAGTAGGGGGAACACTGAAGCTTTCTTT.

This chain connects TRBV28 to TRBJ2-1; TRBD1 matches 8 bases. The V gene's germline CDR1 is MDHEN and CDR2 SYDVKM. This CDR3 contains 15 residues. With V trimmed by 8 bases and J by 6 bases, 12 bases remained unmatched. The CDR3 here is CASAGRQGAGNEQFF. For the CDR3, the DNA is TGTGCCAGCGCTGGTAGGCAGGGGGCTGGCAATGAGCAGTTCTTC. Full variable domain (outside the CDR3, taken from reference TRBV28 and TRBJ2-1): DVKVTQSSRYLVKRTGEKVFLECVQDMDHENMFWYRQDPGLGLRLIYFSYDVKMKEKGDIPEGYSVSREKKERFSLILESASTNQTSMYLCASAGRQGAGNEQFFGPGTRLTVL.

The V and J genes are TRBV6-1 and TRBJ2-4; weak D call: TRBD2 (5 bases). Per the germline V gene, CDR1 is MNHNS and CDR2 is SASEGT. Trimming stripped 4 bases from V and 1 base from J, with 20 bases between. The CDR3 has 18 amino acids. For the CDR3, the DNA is TGTGCCAGCAGTGTGTTCTCGCGGGTGAGAGTGGCCAAAAACATTCAGTACTTC. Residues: CASSVFSRVRVAKNIQYF.

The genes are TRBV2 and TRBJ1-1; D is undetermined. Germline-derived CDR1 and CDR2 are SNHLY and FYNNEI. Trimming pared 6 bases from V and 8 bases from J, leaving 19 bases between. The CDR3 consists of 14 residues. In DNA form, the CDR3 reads TGTGCCAGCAGCCAGGTCGCAGGCCCGAGCGAAGCTTTCTTT. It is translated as CASSQVAGPSEAFF.

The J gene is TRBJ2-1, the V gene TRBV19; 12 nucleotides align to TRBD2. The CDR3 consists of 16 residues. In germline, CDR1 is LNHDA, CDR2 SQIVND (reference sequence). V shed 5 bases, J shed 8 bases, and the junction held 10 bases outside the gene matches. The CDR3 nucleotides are TGTGCCAGTAGTGTTACACTAGCGGGAGGTTGGGATGAGCAGTTCTTC. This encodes CASSVTLAGGWDEQFF. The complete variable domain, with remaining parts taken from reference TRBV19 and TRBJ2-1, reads DGGITQSPKYLFRKEGQNVTLSCEQNLNHDAMYWYRQDPGQGLRLIYYSQIVNDFQKGDIAEGYSVSREKKESFPLTVTSAQKNPTAFYLCASSVTLAGGWDEQFFGPGTRLTVL.

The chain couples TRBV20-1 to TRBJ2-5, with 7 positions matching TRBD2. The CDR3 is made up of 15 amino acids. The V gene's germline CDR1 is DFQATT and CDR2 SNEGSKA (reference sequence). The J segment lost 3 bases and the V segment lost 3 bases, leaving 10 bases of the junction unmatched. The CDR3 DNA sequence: TGCAGTGCTAGTTCTTTGGGAGCGGGGAAAGAGACCCAGTACTTC. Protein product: CSASSLGAGKETQYF.

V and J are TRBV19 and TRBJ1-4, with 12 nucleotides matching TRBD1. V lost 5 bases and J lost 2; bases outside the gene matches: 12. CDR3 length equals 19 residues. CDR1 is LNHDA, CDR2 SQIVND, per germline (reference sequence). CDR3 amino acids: CASSVSGTGGASTNEKLFF. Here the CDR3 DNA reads TGTGCCAGTAGTGTCTCCGGGACAGGGGGCGCGTCGACTAATGAAAAACTGTTTTTT.

The CDR3 DNA reads as TGCGCCAGCAGCTTGGATTACTCTCTCGAGCAGTACTTC. It encodes CASSLDYSLEQYF. V usage is TRBV5-1 and J usage is TRBJ2-7; D is unresolved. CDR3 size: 13 residues. Germline V gene sequence: CDR1 SGHRS, CDR2 YFSETQ. The ends were cut back, 0 bases at V and 6 bases at J, with 10 bases in the middle. Complete variable domain (other parts from reference TRBV5-1 and TRBJ2-7): KAGVTQTPRYLIKTRGQQVTLSCSPISGHRSVSWYQQTPGQGLQFLFEYFSETQRNKGNFPGRFSGRQFSNSRSEMNVSTLELGDSALYLCASSLDYSLEQYFGPGTRLTVT.

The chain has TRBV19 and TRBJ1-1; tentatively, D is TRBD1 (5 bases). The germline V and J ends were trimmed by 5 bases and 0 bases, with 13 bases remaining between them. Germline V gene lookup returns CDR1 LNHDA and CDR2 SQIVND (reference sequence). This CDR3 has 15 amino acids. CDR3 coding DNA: TGTGCCAGTAGTTGGGGCAGGTACCTGAACACTGAAGCTTTCTTT. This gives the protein CASSWGRYLNTEAFF. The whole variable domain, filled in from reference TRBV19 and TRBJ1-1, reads DGGITQSPKYLFRKEGQNVTLSCEQNLNHDAMYWYRQDPGQGLRLIYYSQIVNDFQKGDIAEGYSVSREKKESFPLTVTSAQKNPTAFYLCASSWGRYLNTEAFFGQGTRLTVV.

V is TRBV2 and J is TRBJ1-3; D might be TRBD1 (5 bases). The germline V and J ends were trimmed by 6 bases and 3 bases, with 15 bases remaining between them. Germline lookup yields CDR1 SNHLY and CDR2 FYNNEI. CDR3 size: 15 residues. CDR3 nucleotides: TGTGCCAGCAGCGATGACCGGGGGGATGGAAACACCATATATTTT. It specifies CASSDDRGDGNTIYF.

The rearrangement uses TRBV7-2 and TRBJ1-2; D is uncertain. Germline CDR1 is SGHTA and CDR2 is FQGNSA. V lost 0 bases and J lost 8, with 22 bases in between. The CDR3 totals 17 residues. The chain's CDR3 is CASSLAHSNDEGRGYTF. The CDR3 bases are TGTGCCAGCAGCTTAGCCCATTCTAATGACGAGGGCCGCGGCTACACCTTC. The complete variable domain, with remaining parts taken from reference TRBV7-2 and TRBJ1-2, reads GAGVSQSPSNKVTEKGKDVELRCDPISGHTALYWYRQSLGQGLEFLIYFQGNSAPDKSGLPSDRFSAERTGGSVSTLTIQRTQQEDSAVYLCASSLAHSNDEGRGYTFGSGTRLTVV.

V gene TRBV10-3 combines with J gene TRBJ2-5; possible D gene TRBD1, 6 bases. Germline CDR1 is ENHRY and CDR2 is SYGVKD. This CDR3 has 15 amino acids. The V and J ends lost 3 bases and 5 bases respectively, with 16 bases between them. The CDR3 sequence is CAISDGDTQGETQYF. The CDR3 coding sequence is TGTGCCATCAGTGACGGAGACACCCAGGGGGAGACCCAGTACTTC.

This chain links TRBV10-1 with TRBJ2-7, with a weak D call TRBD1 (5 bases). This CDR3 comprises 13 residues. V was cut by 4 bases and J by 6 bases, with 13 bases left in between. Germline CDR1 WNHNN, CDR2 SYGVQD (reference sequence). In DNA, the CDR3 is TGCGCCAGCAGTGGAACGCAGGGCGGCGAGCAGTACTTC. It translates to CASSGTQGGEQYF.

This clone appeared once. CDR3 sequence reads: CASSLVEAAVRAQYF. CDR3 DNA: TGTGCCAGCAGCTTAGTGGAGGCGGCGGTTAGGGCCCAGTACTTC. This chain connects TRBV7-9 to TRBJ2-5, with a weak D call TRBD2 (5 bases). The CDR3 extends over 15 amino acids. The germline V gene has CDR1 SEHNR and CDR2 FQNEAQ (reference sequence). V gave up 1 base and J gave up 9 bases, with 18 bases separating them. Full variable domain (rest looked up from reference TRBV7-9 and TRBJ2-5): DTGVSQNPRHKITKRGQNVTFRCDPISEHNRLYWYRQTLGQGPEFLTYFQNEAQLEKSRLLSDRFSAERPKGSFSTLEIQRTEQGDSAMYLCASSLVEAAVRAQYFGPGTRLLVL.

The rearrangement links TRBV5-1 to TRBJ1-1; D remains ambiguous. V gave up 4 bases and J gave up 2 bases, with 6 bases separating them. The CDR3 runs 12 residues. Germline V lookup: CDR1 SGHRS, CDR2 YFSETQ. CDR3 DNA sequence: TGCGCCAGCAGCACGGGAAACACTGAAGCTTTCTTT. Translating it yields CASSTGNTEAFF.

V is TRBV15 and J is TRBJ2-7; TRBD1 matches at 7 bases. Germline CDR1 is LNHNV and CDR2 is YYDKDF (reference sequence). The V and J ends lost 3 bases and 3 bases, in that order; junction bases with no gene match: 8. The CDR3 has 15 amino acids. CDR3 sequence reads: CATSSRTGTLYEQYF. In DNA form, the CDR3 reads TGTGCCACCAGCAGTCGGACAGGAACGCTCTACGAGCAGTACTTC.

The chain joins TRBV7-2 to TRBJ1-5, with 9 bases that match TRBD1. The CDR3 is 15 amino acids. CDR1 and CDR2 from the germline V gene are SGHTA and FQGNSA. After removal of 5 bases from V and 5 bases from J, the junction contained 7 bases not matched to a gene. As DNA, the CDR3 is TGTGCCAGCAGCAAAACAGGGGGCTACGATCAGCCCCAGCATTTT. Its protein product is CASSKTGGYDQPQHF.

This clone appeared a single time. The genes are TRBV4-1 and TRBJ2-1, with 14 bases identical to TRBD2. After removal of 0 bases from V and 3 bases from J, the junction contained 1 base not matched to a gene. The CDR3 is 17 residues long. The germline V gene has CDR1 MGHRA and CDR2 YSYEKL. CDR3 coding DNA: TGCGCCAGCAGCCAAGATGGACTAGCGGGGGGCTACAATGAGCAGTTCTTC. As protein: CASSQDGLAGGYNEQFF.

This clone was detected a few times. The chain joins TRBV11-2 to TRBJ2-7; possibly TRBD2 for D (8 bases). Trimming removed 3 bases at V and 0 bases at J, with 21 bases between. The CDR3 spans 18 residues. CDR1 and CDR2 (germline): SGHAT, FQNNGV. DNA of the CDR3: TGTGCCAGCAGCTTTCGGGGGGGAGCGGGACAGAGCTCCTACGAGCAGTACTTC. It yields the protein CASSFRGGAGQSSYEQYF.

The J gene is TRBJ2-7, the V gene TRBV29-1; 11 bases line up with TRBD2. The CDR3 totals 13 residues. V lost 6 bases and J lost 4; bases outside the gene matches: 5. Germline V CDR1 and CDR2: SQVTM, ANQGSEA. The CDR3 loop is CSVTTSGSYEQYF. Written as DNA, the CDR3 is TGCAGCGTGACAACTAGCGGGAGTTACGAGCAGTACTTC.

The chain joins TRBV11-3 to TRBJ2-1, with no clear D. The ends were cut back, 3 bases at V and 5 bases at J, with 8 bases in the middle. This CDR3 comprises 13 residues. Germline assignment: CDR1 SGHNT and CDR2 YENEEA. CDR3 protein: CASSFGFDNEQFF. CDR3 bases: TGTGCCAGCAGCTTCGGTTTCGACAATGAGCAGTTCTTC. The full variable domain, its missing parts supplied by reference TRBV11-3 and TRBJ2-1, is EAGVVQSPRYKIIEKKQPVAFWCNPISGHNTLYWYLQNLGQGPELLIRYENEEAVDDSQLPKDRFSAERLKGVDSTLKIQPAELGDSAVYLCASSFGFDNEQFFGPGTRLTVL.

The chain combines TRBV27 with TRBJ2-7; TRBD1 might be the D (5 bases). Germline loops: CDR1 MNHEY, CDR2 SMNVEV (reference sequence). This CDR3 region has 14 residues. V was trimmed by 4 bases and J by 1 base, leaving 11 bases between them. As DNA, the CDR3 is TGTGCCAGCAGTTCAGGGTTCTGGTCCTACGAGCAGTACTTC. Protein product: CASSSGFWSYEQYF.

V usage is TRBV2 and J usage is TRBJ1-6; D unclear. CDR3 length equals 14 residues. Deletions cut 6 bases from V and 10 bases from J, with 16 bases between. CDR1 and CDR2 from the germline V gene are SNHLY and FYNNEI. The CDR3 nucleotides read TGTGCCAGCAGCCCCCGGGAGGGAAGGTCACCCCTCCACTTT. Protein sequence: CASSPREGRSPLHF.

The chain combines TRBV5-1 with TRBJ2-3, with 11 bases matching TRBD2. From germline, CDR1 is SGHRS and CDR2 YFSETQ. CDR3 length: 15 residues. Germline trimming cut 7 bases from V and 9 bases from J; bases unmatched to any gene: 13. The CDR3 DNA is TGCGCCAGCGGTCCTAGCGGGAGGCCCGGGGACACGCAGTATTTT. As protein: CASGPSGRPGDTQYF.